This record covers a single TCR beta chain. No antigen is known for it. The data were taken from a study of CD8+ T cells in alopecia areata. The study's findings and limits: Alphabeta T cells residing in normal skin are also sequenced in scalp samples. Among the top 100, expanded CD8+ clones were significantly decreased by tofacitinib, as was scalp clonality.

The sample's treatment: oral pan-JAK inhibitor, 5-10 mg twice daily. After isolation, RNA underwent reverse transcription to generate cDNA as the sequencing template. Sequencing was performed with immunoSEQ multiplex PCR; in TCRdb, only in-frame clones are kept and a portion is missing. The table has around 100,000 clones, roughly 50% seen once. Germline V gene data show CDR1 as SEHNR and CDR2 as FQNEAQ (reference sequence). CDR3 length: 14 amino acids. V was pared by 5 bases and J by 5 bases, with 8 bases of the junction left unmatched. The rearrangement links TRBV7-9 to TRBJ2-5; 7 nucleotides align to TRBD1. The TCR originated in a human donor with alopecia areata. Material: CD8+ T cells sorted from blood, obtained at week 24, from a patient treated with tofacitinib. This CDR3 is CASSPLRGLETQYF. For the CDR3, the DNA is TGTGCCAGCAGCCCTCTTAGGGGGCTGGAGACCCAGTACTTC. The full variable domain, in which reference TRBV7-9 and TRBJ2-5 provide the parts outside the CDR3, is DTGVSQNPRHKITKRGQNVTFRCDPISEHNRLYWYRQTLGQGPEFLTYFQNEAQLEKSRLLSDRFSAERPKGSFSTLEIQRTEQGDSAMYLCASSPLRGLETQYFGPGTRLLVL.